A single sample gave rise to the 24 T cell receptor beta chains below, sequenced in a study of OX40 agonist ivuxolimab in advanced cancers. Using immunoSEQ multiplex PCR, the repertoire was profiled, and TCRdb retains in-frame clones only, with some absent. This sample carries under 40,000 clones, approximately 87% of them seen once, and the ten largest clones take about 30%. Sequences were derived from CD4+ or CD8+ T cells sorted from blood, sampled in a trial of the OX40 agonist ivuxolimab. Source of these receptors: an adult with an advanced solid tumor such as melanoma, head and neck, liver or kidney cancer.

The chain is built from TRBV27 and TRBJ1-3; D unclear. The CDR3 extends over 14 amino acids. CDR1 MNHEY and CDR2 SMNVEV come from the germline V gene (reference sequence). Between the trimmed V and J ends, which lost 2 bases and 0 bases, there was a span of 5 bases. CDR3 in amino acids: CASSLHGSGNTIYF. The CDR3, as DNA: TGTGCCAGCAGTTTACACGGCTCTGGAAACACCATATATTTT.

The chain employs TRBV29-1 and TRBJ2-7; 10 nucleotides line up with TRBD1. This CDR3 comprises 13 residues. The germline V gene has CDR1 SQVTM and CDR2 ANQGSEA. Germline trimming cut 6 bases from V and 4 bases from J; bases unmatched to any gene: 6. CDR3 DNA: TGCAGCGTAATCACGGGACAGGGGTACGAGCAGTACTTC. This codes for CSVITGQGYEQYF.

The rearrangement joins TRBV15 to TRBJ2-1, with D perhaps being TRBD1 or TRBD2 (7 bases each). Germline assignment: CDR1 LNHNV and CDR2 YYDKDF (reference sequence). The ends were cut back, 2 bases at V and 2 bases at J, with 13 bases in the middle. There are 16 residues in the CDR3. CDR3 sequence (DNA): TGTGCCACCAGCAGATTCAGGGGGGGACCCTACAATGAGCAGTTCTTC. Its protein product is CATSRFRGGPYNEQFF.

The chain is built from TRBV4-2 and TRBJ1-5; D is undetermined. Germline CDR1 is LGHNA and CDR2 is YNFKEQ. V lost 0 bases to trimming and J lost 1 base, with 13 bases between them. CDR3 length: 17 amino acids. The CDR3 region has the DNA TGTGCCAGCAGCCAAGAGTCCGGGGTAATCAGCAATCAGCCCCAGCATTTT. Amino acid sequence: CASSQESGVISNQPQHF.

With regard to this clone: With a much larger clone just one base away, this may be a read error. The chain has TRBV5-8 and TRBJ2-7, with D unresolved. Per germline, CDR1 SGHTS and CDR2 YDEGEE. The CDR3 is 11 residues long. With 2 bases removed from V and 2 bases from J, the gap between germline ends came to 2 bases. DNA for the CDR3: TGTGCCAGCAGCTTTGCCTACGAGCAGTACTTC. It translates to CASSFAYEQYF.

The chain combines TRBV6-1 with TRBJ1-2; possible D gene TRBD1, 6 bases. In germline, CDR1 is MNHNS, CDR2 SASEGT. Trimming removed 1 base from V and 5 bases from J, with 17 bases in between. The CDR3 sequence is 16 residues long. The CDR3 nucleotides read TGTGCCAGCAGTGAAGATAGGGGGTATTCGCCTTATGGCTACACCTTC. It is translated as CASSEDRGYSPYGYTF.

The V gene is TRBV5-1, the J gene TRBJ2-5; the D is unclear. The J call may be wrong; the DNA end is better matched by TRBJ2-7. The length of the CDR3 is 13 residues. Germline CDR1 is SGHRS and CDR2 is YFSETQ. Written as DNA, the CDR3 is TGCGCCAGCAGCTTCGGTCTTGCCTACGAGCAGTACTTC. Translation gives CASSFGLAYEQYF.

The chain employs TRBV1 and TRBJ1-1; the table assigns TRBD1, which was not confirmed against the DNA. TRBV1 is a known pseudogene. The CDR3 has 17 residues. The CDR3 sequence is CTSSPPPDRGPGTEAFF. As DNA, the CDR3 is TGCACCAGCAGCCCGCCCCCCGACAGGGGGCCGGGGACTGAAGCTTTCTTT.

The chain uses TRBV7-9 and TRBJ2-5; D unresolved. Trimming removed 5 bases at V and 2 bases at J, with 12 bases between. The V gene's germline CDR1 is SEHNR and CDR2 FQNEAQ (reference sequence). The CDR3 spans 14 residues. The CDR3 loop reads CASSRRTEQETQYF. CDR3 nucleotide sequence: TGTGCCAGCAGCCGTCGGACCGAACAAGAGACCCAGTACTTC.

This chain connects TRBV6-5 to TRBJ1-1, with 10 bases lining up with TRBD1. The CDR3 is 15 amino acids. Trimming cost V 2 bases and J 1 base; bases outside gene matches: 1. Germline lookup yields CDR1 MNHEY and CDR2 SVGAGI. CDR3 DNA: TGTGCCAGCAGTTACGGGGACAGGGGGAACACTGAAGCTTTCTTT. Protein product: CASSYGDRGNTEAFF.

This chain uses TRBV6-1 with TRBJ2-1; possibly TRBD1 or TRBD2 for D (5 bases each). The V end lost 4 bases, the J end lost 5 bases, and 9 bases lay between the germline ends. CDR1 is MNHNS, CDR2 SASEGT, per germline. This CDR3 spans 13 amino acids. DNA for the CDR3: TGTGCCAGCAGTGGCCGGGACCACAATGAGCAGTTCTTC. Translation: CASSGRDHNEQFF.

This clone is medium-sized (0.01 to 0.1%). This sequence joins TRBV6-6 and TRBJ2-7; TRBD2 might be the D (5 bases). V was cut by 2 bases and J by 6 bases, with 8 bases left in between. The CDR3 has 12 residues. Per the germline V gene, CDR1 is MNHNY and CDR2 is SVGAGI (reference sequence). In nucleotides, the CDR3 is TGTGCCAGCAGTTACGGAGGAGGCGAGCAGTACTTC. Translation gives CASSYGGGEQYF.

The chain uses TRBV6-5 and TRBJ2-7; D might be TRBD2 (5 bases). Germline CDR1 MNHEY, CDR2 SVGAGI. V was trimmed by 5 bases and J by 5 bases, leaving 10 bases between them. The CDR3 loop spans 12 amino acids. CDR3 loop: CASSPFGNEQYF. As DNA, the CDR3 is TGTGCCAGCAGTCCGTTCGGGAACGAGCAGTACTTC.

By sample fraction, this clone is large (0.1 to 1%). This sequence joins TRBV6-5 and TRBJ2-2; unclear D gene. The CDR3 is 14 amino acids. Looked up from germline, CDR1 is MNHEY and CDR2 is SVGAGI. Trimming left V 6 bases short and J 9 bases short, with 17 bases between. CDR3 amino acids: CASRTLGSDRELFF. DNA of the CDR3: TGTGCCAGCAGGACTCTGGGGTCGGACCGGGAGCTGTTTTTT.

The rearrangement uses TRBV28 and TRBJ2-5; D uncertain. Germline values: CDR1 MDHEN, CDR2 SYDVKM. This CDR3 region has 15 residues. V was cut by 3 bases and J by 3 bases, with 14 bases left in between. In DNA form, the CDR3 reads TGTGCCAGCAGTTTGGGCACATATTACGAAGAGACCCAGTACTTC. Its translation is CASSLGTYYEETQYF.

The V gene is TRBV6-5, the J gene TRBJ2-7; no definite D call. Trimming shortened V by 4 bases and J by 3 bases, and 7 bases separated the two germline ends. The CDR3 totals 12 residues. CDR1 and CDR2 from the germline V gene are MNHEY and SVGAGI. The CDR3 here is CASSLDFYEQYF. CDR3 DNA sequence: TGTGCCAGCAGTTTAGACTTCTACGAGCAGTACTTC.

The chain recombines TRBV27 with TRBJ1-6, with TRBD1 matching 8 bases. In germline, CDR1 is MNHEY, CDR2 SMNVEV (reference sequence). The CDR3 runs 14 residues. V lost 5 bases and J lost 10; bases outside the gene matches: 7. CDR3 loop: CASSQTGAASPLHF. CDR3 nucleotides: TGTGCCAGCAGTCAGACAGGGGCTGCATCACCCCTCCACTTT.

The chain has TRBV7-3 and TRBJ2-3, with a possible D match to TRBD2 (6 bases). V was cut by 5 bases and J by 4 bases, with 22 bases left in between. The CDR3 loop spans 17 amino acids. The germline V gene encodes CDR1 SGHTA and CDR2 FQGTGA. The CDR3 nucleotides read TGTGCCAGCAGCCCCACCGGGGGTGTCCGGAGAGCAGATACGCAGTATTTT. Its translation is CASSPTGGVRRADTQYF. Together with reference TRBV7-3 and TRBJ2-3, the CDR3 gives the full variable domain: GAGVSQTPSNKVTEKGKYVELRCDPISGHTALYWYRQSLGQGPEFLIYFQGTGAADDSGLPNDRFFAVRPEGSVSTLKIQRTERGDSAVYLCASSPTGGVRRADTQYFGPGTRLTVL.

This clone was seen more than once but under ten times. V gene TRBV27 combines with J gene TRBJ2-1; 8 nucleotides agree with TRBD2. Germline trimming cut 5 bases from V and 9 bases from J; bases unmatched to any gene: 12. The germline gives CDR1 MNHEY, CDR2 SMNVEV (reference sequence). The CDR3 sequence is 15 residues long. In nucleotides, the CDR3 is TGTGCCAGCAGTCATGTCGGGACTAGAATTTCTGAGCAGTTCTTC. Translated: CASSHVGTRISEQFF.

The CDR3 sequence is CASSPYGTSYNEQFF. The CDR3 region has the DNA TGTGCCAGCAGCCCGTACGGGACCTCCTACAATGAGCAGTTCTTC. The rearrangement links TRBV11-2 to TRBJ2-1, with D perhaps matching TRBD1 or TRBD2 (5 bases each). Trimming pared 5 bases from V and 0 bases from J, leaving 11 bases between. The CDR3 runs 15 residues. Germline V lookup: CDR1 SGHAT, CDR2 FQNNGV.

This chain joins TRBV28 and TRBJ2-5; D may be TRBD2 (5 bases). CDR1 is MDHEN and CDR2 is SYDVKM in the germline V gene. This CDR3 has 17 amino acids. Between the trimmed V and J ends, which lost 7 bases and 3 bases, there was a span of 24 bases. Here the CDR3 DNA reads TGTGCCAGCAATGCCCGGACGGGCGGGTGGATCGAAGAGACCCAGTACTTC. This sequence encodes CASNARTGGWIEETQYF. The full variable domain, in which reference TRBV28 and TRBJ2-5 provide the parts outside the CDR3, is DVKVTQSSRYLVKRTGEKVFLECVQDMDHENMFWYRQDPGLGLRLIYFSYDVKMKEKGDIPEGYSVSREKKERFSLILESASTNQTSMYLCASNARTGGWIEETQYFGPGTRLLVL.

V is TRBV10-2 and J is TRBJ2-7, with D maybe TRBD2 (5 bases). Trimming left V 0 bases short and J 3 bases short, with 12 bases between. Germline assignment: CDR1 WSHSY and CDR2 SAAADI. CDR3 length equals 15 residues. The CDR3 nucleotides are TGCGCCAGCAGTGAGTCCCCGGGGTCCCTCTACGAGCAGTACTTC. It translates to CASSESPGSLYEQYF.

The V and J genes are TRBV7-9 and TRBJ2-1, with unresolved D. The ends were cut back, 4 bases at V and 3 bases at J, with 13 bases in the middle. Germline V gene data show CDR1 as SEHNR and CDR2 as FQNEAQ (reference sequence). The CDR3 has 15 amino acids. The CDR3 coding sequence is TGTGCCAGCAGCTCGGACCCCGAATTCTACAATGAGCAGTTCTTC. As protein: CASSSDPEFYNEQFF.

This clone was observed once. This sequence joins TRBV2 and TRBJ1-3; maybe TRBD1 (5 bases). The CDR3 length is 19 residues. Germline CDR1 is SNHLY and CDR2 is FYNNEI. Between the trimmed V and J ends, which lost 4 bases and 0 bases, there was a span of 22 bases. CDR3 sequence reads: CASSVGDRFFGVSGNTIYF. The DNA of the CDR3 is TGTGCCAGCAGTGTGGGTGACAGATTCTTCGGTGTCTCTGGAAACACCATATATTTT.